The clone carrying this T cell receptor beta chain has at least ten counts. Its antigen is unknown. The data are from a study of T cells after yellow fever vaccination. Overall study context: It was SMART-Seq v4 Ultra Low Input that prepared the fractions with low cell numbers.

The V gene end was trimmed by 0 bases and the J gene end by 5 bases; junction bases not matched to a gene: 11. The V gene's germline CDR1 is LGHNA and CDR2 YNFKEQ. This CDR3 spans 17 amino acids. Study-level results: The presence of abundant clonotypes contaminating from the bulk population was possible in FACS-sorted repertoires.

It was through 5'RACE template switching that TCR cDNA was made, with a universal primer site and UMIs added. TCRdb independently ran MiXCR on the 5' RACE reads; one entry per CDR3 protein. This sample yields around 67,000 distinct CDR3 sequences, of which around 7% are seen a single time; around 35% belongs to the top ten. The sequencing used CD8+ T cells sorted from PBMCs, collected 5 days after the first yellow fever vaccination. This receptor was identified in a man in his late teens or twenties who received the YFV17D yellow fever vaccine. The chain is built from TRBV4-2 and TRBJ2-3; 7 nucleotides line up with TRBD2. DNA for the CDR3: TGTGCCAGCAGCCAAGATGGGGTGGGGAAGCGGGAAGATACGCAGTATTTT. It yields the protein CASSQDGVGKREDTQYF.